What follows are 27 T cell receptor beta chains derived from one specimen sequenced in a study of blood T cells in healthy people across ages. Combining a sample-barcoded 5' primer with a J-beta primer mix, a second PCR ran for 7 to 11 cycles. TCRdb ran MiXCR on the 5' RACE reads and lists one entry per CDR3 protein. Of over 750,000 distinct CDR3 sequences listed, 20% to 25% are singletons. This same sample was also taken into another study, of T cells of mothers and their children.

Input material: blood. These TCRs come from a boy aged 10-17 years in good health.

This clonotype was seen more than once but under ten times. The rearrangement joins TRBV6-2 or TRBV6-3 to TRBJ2-5; perhaps TRBD2 as D (6 bases). This CDR3 is 15 amino acids long. Trimming removed 5 bases at V and 2 bases at J, with 15 bases between. CDR1 and CDR2 from the germline V gene are MNHEY and SVGEGT. The CDR3 here is CASSIGPAGQETQYF. The CDR3 DNA reads TGTGCCAGCAGTATTGGACCGGCGGGACAAGAGACCCAGTACTTC.

This clonotype was counted only a few times. V is TRBV24-1 and J is TRBJ2-1; unclear D gene. The J call may be incorrect, as the DNA end agrees better with TRBJ2-7. Germline V gives CDR1 KGHDR, CDR2 SFDVKD. CDR3 length equals 12 residues. CDR3 residues: CATSAQGYEQYF. The CDR3 DNA reads TGTGCCACCAGTGCACAAGGCTACGAGCAGTACTTC.

This clonotype was recorded a few times. This sequence joins TRBV12-3 or TRBV12-4 and TRBJ1-2; possibly TRBD1 for D (6 bases). The CDR3 has 15 residues. The germline V and J ends were trimmed by 7 bases and 0 bases, with 15 bases remaining between them. CDR3 DNA: TGTGCCAGCAATGAGGGACACGTGGCTAACTATGGCTACACCTTC. This gives the protein CASNEGHVANYGYTF.

V gene TRBV7-9 combines with J gene TRBJ2-5, with TRBD2 matching 7 bases. The DNA end is more similar to TRBJ2-7, so the J call may be wrong. The CDR3 has 15 amino acids. Germline V lookup: CDR1 SEHNR, CDR2 FQNEAQ (reference sequence). This CDR3 is CASSTQRGSSYEQYF. In DNA, the CDR3 is TGTGCCAGCAGCACACAGCGGGGTAGCTCCTACGAGCAGTACTTC.

This clonotype occurred a few times. The chain is built from TRBV3-1 and TRBJ2-5; TRBD1 matches 9 bases. The germline V gene encodes CDR1 LGHDT and CDR2 YNNKEL (reference sequence). V gave up 0 bases and J gave up 2 bases; unmatched junction bases: 7. The CDR3 loop spans 17 amino acids. In DNA, the CDR3 is TGTGCCAGCAGCCAAGACCCTACAGGGGGCTTTCAAGAGACCCAGTACTTC. It codes for CASSQDPTGGFQETQYF.

The J gene is TRBJ1-1, the V gene TRBV7-9, with D maybe TRBD1 (6 bases). This CDR3 contains 15 residues. With 5 bases removed from V and 1 base from J, the gap between germline ends came to 14 bases. Germline CDR1 is SEHNR and CDR2 is FQNEAQ (reference sequence). The CDR3 here is CASSPQGLWNTEAFF. The CDR3 DNA sequence: TGTGCCAGCAGCCCTCAGGGGTTGTGGAACACTGAAGCTTTCTTT. Full variable domain (outside the CDR3, taken from reference TRBV7-9 and TRBJ1-1): DTGVSQNPRHKITKRGQNVTFRCDPISEHNRLYWYRQTLGQGPEFLTYFQNEAQLEKSRLLSDRFSAERPKGSFSTLEIQRTEQGDSAMYLCASSPQGLWNTEAFFGQGTRLTVV.

The chain joins TRBV12-3 or TRBV12-4 to TRBJ2-5; D possibly corresponds to TRBD2 (5 bases). Between the trimmed V and J ends, which lost 4 bases and 7 bases, there was a span of 13 bases. The CDR3 is 13 amino acids. For the CDR3, the DNA is TGTGCCAGCAGTTGGACGGATGCGGGGACCCAGTACTTC. Translated: CASSWTDAGTQYF.

The chain couples TRBV20-1 to TRBJ2-5; 11 bases line up with TRBD2. Germline V gene sequence: CDR1 DFQATT, CDR2 SNEGSKA (reference sequence). The CDR3 extends over 14 amino acids. Unmatched junction bases numbered 3, after V lost 5 bases and J lost 1 base. The CDR3 loop reads CSAPLAGGQETQYF. The CDR3, as DNA: TGCAGTGCTCCCCTAGCGGGGGGCCAAGAGACCCAGTACTTC.

This clonotype was counted ten times or more. J is TRBJ2-5 and V is TRBV27; possible D gene TRBD1, 5 bases. TRBJ2-7 explains the end of the DNA better; the J call may be wrong. CDR3 size: 13 residues. Germline V CDR1 and CDR2: MNHEY, SMNVEV (reference sequence). The CDR3 loop is CASSLQGTYEQYF. Here the CDR3 DNA reads TGTGCCAGCAGTTTACAGGGAACCTACGAGCAGTACTTC.

This CDR3 is CASSLSGTSGNEQFF. The DNA for the CDR3 is TGTGCCAGCAGCTTAAGCGGGACCTCTGGGAATGAGCAGTTCTTC. This chain links TRBV7-3 with TRBJ2-5, with a tentative D call TRBD2 (6 bases). Matching the DNA end better, TRBJ2-1 makes the J call doubtful. Germline CDR1 reads SGHTA; CDR2 reads FQGTGA. CDR3 length equals 15 residues.

This clonotype was seen only a few times. This chain joins TRBV27 and TRBJ2-6; D is perhaps TRBD1 (5 bases). Germline V gene sequence: CDR1 MNHEY, CDR2 SMNVEV (reference sequence). Trimming shortened V by 5 bases and J by 2 bases, and 16 bases separated the two germline ends. The length of the CDR3 is 17 residues. CDR3 nucleotides: TGTGCCAGCAGTGACCTCCCAGGGCTTCCTGGGGCCAACGTCCTGACTTTC. Protein sequence: CASSDLPGLPGANVLTF. The full variable domain, completed using reference TRBV27 and TRBJ2-6, is EAQVTQNPRYLITVTGKKLTVTCSQNMNHEYMSWYRQDPGLGLRQIYYSMNVEVTDKGDVPEGYKVSRKEKRNFPLILESPSPNQTSLYFCASSDLPGLPGANVLTFGAGSRLTVL.

V gene TRBV29-1 combines with J gene TRBJ1-4; a possible D gene is TRBD1 (6 bases). V was pared by 4 bases and J by 5 bases, with 11 bases between. Germline CDR1 is SQVTM and CDR2 is ANQGSEA. CDR3 length equals 13 residues. The CDR3 coding sequence is TGCAGCGTTGGACAGGTCCTGAATGAAAAACTGTTTTTT. Encoded protein: CSVGQVLNEKLFF.

The chain is built from TRBV10-2 and TRBJ2-3; D might be TRBD2 (6 bases). The ends were cut back, 8 bases at V and 4 bases at J, with 13 bases in the middle. Germline CDR1 and CDR2: WSHSY and SAAADI. The CDR3 extends over 13 amino acids. The CDR3: CASAAGRPDTQYF. In DNA, the CDR3 is TGCGCCAGCGCAGCAGGGAGGCCAGATACGCAGTATTTT.

The chain uses TRBV9 and TRBJ2-2; 7 positions match TRBD2. The CDR3 loop spans 14 amino acids. V lost 0 bases to trimming and J lost 5 bases; unmatched junction nucleotides: 1. Germline V gives CDR1 SGDLS, CDR2 YYNGEE. DNA of the CDR3: TGTGCCAGCAGCGTAGTGGGGGGGACCGGGGAGCTGTTTTTT. Protein: CASSVVGGTGELFF.

This clonotype was counted only a few times. The rearrangement uses TRBV7-2 and TRBJ2-2, with 7 bases fitting TRBD1. From germline, CDR1 is SGHTA and CDR2 FQGNSA. The CDR3 is 15 residues long. V lost 5 bases and J lost 1; bases outside the gene matches: 4. The CDR3 nucleotides are TGTGCCAGCAGCCGGGACAGCGGGAACACCGGGGAGCTGTTTTTT. Translating gives CASSRDSGNTGELFF.

The chain joins TRBV29-1 to TRBJ1-4; perhaps TRBD1 as D (5 bases). The ends were cut back, 3 bases at V and 2 bases at J, with 7 bases in the middle. The CDR3 length is 13 residues. CDR1 and CDR2 (germline): SQVTM, ANQGSEA. CDR3 residues: CSVEEGTNEKLFF. In DNA, the CDR3 is TGCAGCGTTGAGGAGGGGACTAATGAAAAACTGTTTTTT.

This chain uses TRBV7-9 with TRBJ2-1; D gene unclear. Germline V gives CDR1 SEHNR, CDR2 FQNEAQ (reference sequence). Between the trimmed V and J ends, which lost 1 base and 6 bases, there was a span of 7 bases. The CDR3 has 13 residues. Written as DNA, the CDR3 is TGTGCCAGCAGCTTAGTTTGGGGCAATGAGCAGTTCTTC. Its protein is CASSLVWGNEQFF.

The V call is TRBV5-1, the J call TRBJ2-1; the match to TRBD2 covers 9 bases. The germline CDR1 and CDR2 sequences are SGHRS and YFSETQ. J lost 8 bases, V lost 4 bases, and 7 bases had no gene match. This CDR3 comprises 14 residues. CDR3 residues: CASSPGTSFDEQFF. CDR3 sequence (DNA): TGCGCCAGCAGCCCCGGGACTAGCTTCGATGAGCAGTTCTTC.

The genes are TRBV29-1 and TRBJ2-1, with 8 bases aligning to TRBD1. The CDR3 covers 16 residues. Germline CDR1 is SQVTM and CDR2 is ANQGSEA. The V and J ends lost 3 bases and 1 base, in that order; junction bases with no gene match: 8. As DNA, the CDR3 is TGCAGCGTTGAGGGGAGACAGGGGAAATCCTACAATGAGCAGTTCTTC. Its translation: CSVEGRQGKSYNEQFF.

This clonotype showed up just a few times. The chain uses TRBV7-2 and TRBJ2-5; 9 bases line up with TRBD1. The last part of the DNA fits TRBJ2-7 better; the J call may be wrong. The CDR3 sequence is 14 residues long. Germline V gene data show CDR1 as SGHTA and CDR2 as FQGNSA. DNA for the CDR3: TGTGCCAGCAGCCTCGCCGACAGGGGGTACGAGCAGTACTTC. Translation gives CASSLADRGYEQYF.

The gene calls are TRBV29-1 and TRBJ2-1; no clear D. This CDR3 contains 14 residues. The V end was cut by 7 bases, the J end by 8 bases, with 21 bases between. Germline CDR1 is SQVTM and CDR2 is ANQGSEA. CDR3 residues: CSATLAGPWDEQFF. In DNA, the CDR3 is TGCAGCGCCACTCTCGCCGGCCCGTGGGATGAGCAGTTCTTC.

This rearrangement joins TRBV3-1 to TRBJ2-5; no clear D gene. There are 12 residues in the CDR3. Germline V gene sequence: CDR1 LGHDT, CDR2 YNNKEL (reference sequence). Trimming left V 4 bases short and J 5 bases short, with 8 bases between. CDR3 coding DNA: TGTGCCAGCAGCCCCCCCGCGGAGACCCAGTACTTC. Its protein product is CASSPPAETQYF.

The V and J genes are TRBV18 and TRBJ2-5; 9 bases are shared with TRBD2. V gave up 4 bases and J gave up 0 bases; unmatched junction bases: 0. CDR1 is KGHSH, CDR2 LQKENI, per germline. There are 14 residues in the CDR3. For the CDR3, the DNA is TGTGCCAGCTCACGACTAGCGGACCAAGAGACCCAGTACTTC. It is translated as CASSRLADQETQYF.

About this clonotype itself: This sequence may be a read error, since a much larger clone differs from it by one base. The rearrangement joins TRBV5-1 to TRBJ2-3, with 9 bases fitting TRBD2. From germline, CDR1 is SGHRS and CDR2 YFSETQ. The CDR3 spans 16 residues. CDR3 residues: CVSSLGSAGGTDTQYF. In nucleotides, the CDR3 is TGCGTCAGCAGCTTGGGTTCCGCGGGAGGGACAGATACGCAGTATTTT. The variable domain in full, with the rest retrieved from reference TRBV5-1 and TRBJ2-3, is KAGVTQTPRYLIKTRGQQVTLSCSPISGHRSVSWYQQTPGQGLQFLFEYFSETQRNKGNFPGRFSGRQFSNSRSEMNVSTLELGDSALYLCVSSLGSAGGTDTQYFGPGTRLTVL.

This chain connects TRBV7-6 to TRBJ1-1, with D unclear. Trimming removed 3 bases from V and 3 bases from J, with 20 bases in between. The CDR3 runs to 17 residues. The germline V gene has CDR1 SGHVS and CDR2 FNYEAQ. CDR3 nucleotide sequence: TGTGCCAGCAGCTTGGTTCCGATCATCTTGCCGGACACTGAAGCTTTCTTT. Protein: CASSLVPIILPDTEAFF.

This clonotype was seen a few times. The CDR3 nucleotides are TGTGCCAGCAGCTTAGAGCGTACTAGCGGGAGTGTGGATGAGCAGTTCTTC. This codes for CASSLERTSGSVDEQFF. The chain recombines TRBV11-2 with TRBJ2-5; 11 positions match TRBD2. Gene TRBJ2-1 matches the end of the DNA better, so the J call may be wrong. Germline V CDR1 and CDR2: SGHAT, FQNNGV. The CDR3 consists of 17 residues.

This clonotype has a handful of counts. The chain joins TRBV6-5 to TRBJ2-5, with no clear D. Trimming cost V 5 bases and J 5 bases, with 15 bases left between them. The CDR3 has 14 residues. Germline-derived CDR1 and CDR2 are MNHEY and SVGAGI. In DNA, the CDR3 is TGTGCCAGCAGTGGTTCTTTGCAACAGGAGACCCAGTACTTC. Amino acid sequence: CASSGSLQQETQYF.